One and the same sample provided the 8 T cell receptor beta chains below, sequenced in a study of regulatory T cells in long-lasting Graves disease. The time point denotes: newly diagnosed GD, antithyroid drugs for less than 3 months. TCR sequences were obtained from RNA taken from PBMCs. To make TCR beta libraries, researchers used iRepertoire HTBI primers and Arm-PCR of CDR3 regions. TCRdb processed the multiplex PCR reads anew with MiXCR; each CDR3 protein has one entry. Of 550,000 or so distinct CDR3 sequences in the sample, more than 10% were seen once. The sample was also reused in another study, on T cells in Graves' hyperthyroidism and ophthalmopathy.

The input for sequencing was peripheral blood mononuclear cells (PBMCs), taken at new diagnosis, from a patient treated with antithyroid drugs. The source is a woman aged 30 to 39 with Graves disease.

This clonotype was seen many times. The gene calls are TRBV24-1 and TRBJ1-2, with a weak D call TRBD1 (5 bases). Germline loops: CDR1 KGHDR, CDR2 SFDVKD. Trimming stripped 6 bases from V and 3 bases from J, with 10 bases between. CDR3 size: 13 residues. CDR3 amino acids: CATSTRDYYGYTF. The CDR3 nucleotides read TGTGCCACCAGTACCCGGGACTACTATGGCTACACCTTC.

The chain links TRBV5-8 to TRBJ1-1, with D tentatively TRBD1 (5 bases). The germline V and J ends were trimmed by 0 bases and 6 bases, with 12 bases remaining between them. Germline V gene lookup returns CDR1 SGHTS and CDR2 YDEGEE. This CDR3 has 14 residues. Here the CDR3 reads CASSLAVWGSEAFF. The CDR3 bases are TGTGCCAGCAGCTTGGCAGTCTGGGGGTCTGAAGCTTTCTTT.

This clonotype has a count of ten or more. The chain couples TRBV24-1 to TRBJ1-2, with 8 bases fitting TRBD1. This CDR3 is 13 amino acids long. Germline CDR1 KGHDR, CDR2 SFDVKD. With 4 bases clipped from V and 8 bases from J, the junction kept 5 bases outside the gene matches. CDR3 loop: CATSDRQGRGYTF. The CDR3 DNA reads TGTGCCACCAGTGACCGACAGGGGCGCGGCTACACCTTC.

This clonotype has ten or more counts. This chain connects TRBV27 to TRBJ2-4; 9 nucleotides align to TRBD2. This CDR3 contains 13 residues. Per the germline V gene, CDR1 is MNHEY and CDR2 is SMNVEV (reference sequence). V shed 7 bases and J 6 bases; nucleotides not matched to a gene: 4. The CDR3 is CASKKAGGNIQYF. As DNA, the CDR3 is TGTGCCAGCAAGAAAGCGGGAGGAAACATTCAGTACTTC.

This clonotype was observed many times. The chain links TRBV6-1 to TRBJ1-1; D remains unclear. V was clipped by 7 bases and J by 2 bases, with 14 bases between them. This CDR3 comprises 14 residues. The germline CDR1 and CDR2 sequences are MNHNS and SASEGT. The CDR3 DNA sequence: TGTGCCAGCATCAACCTGGGAGGTAACACTGAAGCTTTCTTT. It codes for CASINLGGNTEAFF.

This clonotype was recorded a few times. Here the CDR3 DNA reads TGCAGTGCTAGTGCAGGCCCTGGGGACAATGAGCAGTTCTTC. This gives the protein CSASAGPGDNEQFF. The chain is built from TRBV20-1 and TRBJ2-1; D unresolved. Trimming cost V 3 bases and J 5 bases, with 14 bases left between them. The germline V gene has CDR1 DFQATT and CDR2 SNEGSKA (reference sequence). CDR3 size: 14 residues.

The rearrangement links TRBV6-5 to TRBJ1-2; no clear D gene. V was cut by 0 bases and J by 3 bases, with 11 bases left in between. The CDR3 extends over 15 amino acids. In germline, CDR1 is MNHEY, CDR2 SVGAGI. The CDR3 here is CASSYSRVAYYGYTF. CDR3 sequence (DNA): TGTGCCAGCAGTTACTCCCGGGTCGCCTACTATGGCTACACCTTC.

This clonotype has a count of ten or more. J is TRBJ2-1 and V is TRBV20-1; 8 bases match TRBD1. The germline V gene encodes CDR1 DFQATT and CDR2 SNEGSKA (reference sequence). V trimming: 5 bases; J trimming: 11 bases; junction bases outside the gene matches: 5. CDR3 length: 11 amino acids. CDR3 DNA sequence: TGCAGTGCTCCCGGACAGGGACAGCAGTTCTTC. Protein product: CSAPGQGQQFF.